This passage covers 12 T cell receptor beta chains from one sample sequenced in a study of control samples from healthy donors and cancer patients. Sequencing used immunoSEQ multiplex PCR; TCRdb keeps in-frame clones, though not all of them. Of about 180,000 clones in the sample, 90% to 95% are singletons; the top ten hold 1.1% to 1.5%. Sequencing used blood. The receptors stem from a man aged 30 to 39 in good health.

This clone was counted once. The chain employs TRBV25-1 and TRBJ2-5, with 12 nucleotides matching TRBD2. The trim removed 0 bases at V and 7 bases at J, leaving 6 bases unmatched. The CDR3 is 16 residues long. The germline V gene encodes CDR1 MGHDK and CDR2 SYGVNS. The CDR3 region has the DNA TGTGCCAGCAGTGAATATAAGACTAGCGGGAGACCGACCCAGTACTTC. It encodes CASSEYKTSGRPTQYF.

The V and J genes are TRBV25-1 and TRBJ2-1; D gene ambiguous. The germline V gene encodes CDR1 MGHDK and CDR2 SYGVNS. This CDR3 is built from 13 residues. V lost 2 bases, J lost 4 bases, and 6 bases lay in between. The CDR3: CASSEQLYNEQFF. CDR3 DNA sequence: TGTGCCAGCAGTGAACAGCTATACAATGAGCAGTTCTTC.

This rearrangement joins TRBV11-2 to TRBJ2-4; a possible D gene is TRBD1 (6 bases). Trimming stripped 1 base from V and 8 bases from J, with 12 bases between. Germline CDR1 is SGHAT and CDR2 is FQNNGV. The CDR3 covers 14 residues. The CDR3 spells CASSLGGQEYIQYF. DNA for the CDR3: TGTGCCAGCAGCTTAGGGGGACAAGAATACATTCAGTACTTC.

Comments on this clone: Additional DNA sequences in this sample encode the identical CDR3. The rearrangement uses TRBV5-1 and TRBJ1-5, with TRBD1 matching 9 bases. CDR3 length: 14 residues. Unmatched junction bases numbered 5, after V lost 4 bases and J lost 6 bases. Germline V CDR1 and CDR2: SGHRS, YFSETQ. CDR3 in amino acids: CASSADRGGQPQHF. The CDR3 nucleotides read TGCGCCAGCAGCGCGGACAGGGGAGGTCAGCCCCAGCATTTT.

This clone was seen once. The rearrangement uses TRBV29-1 and TRBJ2-2; 7 bases are shared with TRBD1. The CDR3 sequence is 12 residues long. The germline V gene has CDR1 SQVTM and CDR2 ANQGSEA. V lost 7 bases to trimming and J lost 1 base; unmatched junction nucleotides: 0. CDR3: CSGTGNTGELFF. CDR3 DNA sequence: TGCAGCGGGACAGGGAACACCGGGGAGCTGTTTTTT.

The chain has TRBV9 and TRBJ2-1; D call uncertain. The CDR3 length is 15 residues. Trimming removed 4 bases from V and 4 bases from J, with 15 bases in between. Germline V gene sequence: CDR1 SGDLS, CDR2 YYNGEE. CDR3 DNA sequence: TGTGCCAGCAGCCCCCGGGCTACCCTATACAATGAGCAGTTCTTC. It encodes CASSPRATLYNEQFF.

This chain joins TRBV6-6 and TRBJ1-1; D ambiguous. Trimming took off 5 bases at V and 1 base at J, with 14 bases between the two ends. Germline values: CDR1 MNHNY, CDR2 SVGAGI (reference sequence). This CDR3 contains 15 residues. CDR3 sequence reads: CASSPLGGWNTEAFF. The CDR3 nucleotides are TGTGCCAGCAGTCCCTTGGGAGGGTGGAACACTGAAGCTTTCTTT.

This chain uses TRBV24-1 with TRBJ1-6; TRBD1 matches 10 bases. V shed 9 bases, J shed 6 bases, and the junction held 13 bases outside the gene matches. The CDR3 runs to 17 residues. The germline V gene has CDR1 KGHDR and CDR2 SFDVKD. The CDR3 region is CATSFWGQGNFNSPLHF. The CDR3, as DNA: TGTGCCACCTCGTTTTGGGGACAGGGGAATTTTAATTCACCCCTCCACTTT.

CDR3 DNA sequence: TGTGCCAGTAGTATGGGGCCATTCTATGGCTACACCTTC. This translates into CASSMGPFYGYTF. This chain uses TRBV19 with TRBJ1-2; TRBD1 might be the D (5 bases). This CDR3 has 13 residues. The germline CDR1 and CDR2 sequences are LNHDA and SQIVND (reference sequence). V lost 3 bases and J lost 4, with 9 bases in between.

V usage is TRBV28 and J usage is TRBJ2-7; 11 bases align to TRBD2. With 10 bases clipped from V and 0 bases from J, the junction kept 5 bases outside the gene matches. CDR1 is MDHEN, CDR2 SYDVKM, per germline. The CDR3 is made up of 14 amino acids. CDR3 amino acids: CATGTSGRSYEQYF. CDR3 nucleotides: TGTGCCACCGGGACTAGCGGCCGCTCCTACGAGCAGTACTTC. Full variable domain (rest looked up from reference TRBV28 and TRBJ2-7): DVKVTQSSRYLVKRTGEKVFLECVQDMDHENMFWYRQDPGLGLRLIYFSYDVKMKEKGDIPEGYSVSREKKERFSLILESASTNQTSMYLCATGTSGRSYEQYFGPGTRLTVT.

The chain employs TRBV5-5 and TRBJ2-1, with 8 bases identical to TRBD2. The CDR3 length is 14 residues. Germline-derived CDR1 and CDR2 are SGHKS and YYEKEE (reference sequence). The ends lost 3 bases at V and 9 bases at J; junction bases unmatched: 8. The CDR3 is CASSSHGGGTEQFF. The CDR3 DNA reads TGTGCCAGCAGCTCCCACGGGGGGGGGACTGAGCAGTTCTTC.

The V and J genes are TRBV24-1 and TRBJ2-3; no reliable D call. The ends were cut back, 3 bases at V and 0 bases at J, with 12 bases in the middle. The CDR3 is 16 residues long. Germline loops: CDR1 KGHDR, CDR2 SFDVKD. CDR3 residues: CATSDPGRTSTDTQYF. The CDR3 bases are TGTGCCACCAGTGATCCAGGACGTACTAGCACAGATACGCAGTATTTT.